The clone carrying this T cell receptor (beta chain) was counted only a few times. This record comes from a study of control samples from healthy donors and cancer patients. Clones were sequenced by immunoSEQ multiplex PCR, and TCRdb holds only the in-frame ones, with some missing. The table lists approximately 90,000 clones, around nine tenths of them singletons, with roughly 21% in the top ten. The clonotype was recovered from a man aged 25 to 40 in good health. Sequencing used blood.

The DNA of the CDR3 is TGTGCCAGCAGCTCCACATGGACAGAGACCCAGTACTTC. Translated: CASSSTWTETQYF. The V call is TRBV5-6, the J call TRBJ2-5; no reliable D call. Trimming stripped 3 bases from V and 4 bases from J, with 10 bases between. The CDR3 loop spans 13 amino acids. Per germline, CDR1 SGHDT and CDR2 YYEEEE.